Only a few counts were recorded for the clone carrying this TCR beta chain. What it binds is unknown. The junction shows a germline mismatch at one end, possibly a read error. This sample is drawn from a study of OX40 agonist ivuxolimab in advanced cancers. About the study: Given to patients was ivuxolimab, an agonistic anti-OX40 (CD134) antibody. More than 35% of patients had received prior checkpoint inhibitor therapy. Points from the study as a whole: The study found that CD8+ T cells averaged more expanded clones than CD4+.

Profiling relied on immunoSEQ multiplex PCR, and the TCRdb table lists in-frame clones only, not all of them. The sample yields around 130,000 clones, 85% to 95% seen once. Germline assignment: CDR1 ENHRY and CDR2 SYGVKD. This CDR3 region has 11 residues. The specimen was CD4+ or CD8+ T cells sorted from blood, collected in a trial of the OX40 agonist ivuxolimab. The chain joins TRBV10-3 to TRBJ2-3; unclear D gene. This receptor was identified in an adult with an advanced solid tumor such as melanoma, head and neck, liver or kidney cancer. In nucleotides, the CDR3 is TGTGCCATCAGTAGCATAGATACGCAGTATTTT. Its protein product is CAISSIDTQYF.